These 2 T cell receptor beta chains share one sample of origin, sequenced in a study of blood T cell repertoires in COVID-19. Using immunoSEQ multiplex PCR, the repertoire was profiled, and TCRdb retains in-frame clones only, with some absent. The sample has some 290,000 clones, approximately 87% seen once; the top ten hold roughly 4.5%. What was sequenced was peripheral blood. The receptors originated from a man between 60 and 75 years old who had recovered from COVID-19.

This clone came up a few times. The chain employs TRBV4-1 and TRBJ2-7, with D tentatively TRBD2 (7 bases). The CDR3 is made up of 15 amino acids. Germline V gives CDR1 MGHRA, CDR2 YSYEKL. V shed 1 base and J shed 2 bases, with 12 bases lying between them. CDR3 sequence: CASSQGQGGAYEQYF. The CDR3 DNA follows: TGCGCCAGCAGCCAAGGACAAGGGGGGGCCTACGAGCAGTACTTC.

A few counts support this clone. The genes are TRBV2 and TRBJ1-2; a weak D match, TRBD1 (5 bases). The ends were cut back, 8 bases at V and 6 bases at J, with 16 bases in the middle. Germline CDR1 and CDR2: SNHLY and FYNNEI. The CDR3 loop spans 13 amino acids. This chain's CDR3 is CASGGKGTDGYTF. CDR3 sequence (DNA): TGTGCCAGCGGGGGGAAGGGTACCGATGGCTACACCTTC.